Below, 27 T cell receptor beta chains from the same sample are listed, as sequenced in a study of T cells after yellow fever vaccination. A single record per CDR3 protein comes from TCRdb applying MiXCR to the 5' RACE reads. The sample has around 530,000 distinct CDR3 sequences, roughly 17% seen once. The sample was PBMCs, taken less than 6 days after the first yellow fever vaccination. These receptors were collected from a man aged 18 to 30 who received the YFV17D yellow fever vaccine.

A few counts support this clonotype. The chain is built from TRBV5-1 and TRBJ2-2; D is unclear. The CDR3 extends over 16 amino acids. Trimming pared 4 bases from V and 0 bases from J, leaving 13 bases between. Germline V gene lookup returns CDR1 SGHRS and CDR2 YFSETQ. The CDR3 loop reads CASSILGSANTGELFF. The CDR3 nucleotides read TGCGCCAGCAGCATCCTCGGATCGGCGAACACCGGGGAGCTGTTTTTT.

The chain combines TRBV4-3 with TRBJ1-5, with D unclear. CDR3 size: 15 residues. Germline V gives CDR1 LGHNA, CDR2 YSLEER. V was clipped by 1 base and J by 6 bases, with 13 bases between them. The CDR3 here is CASSQGVMNGQPQHF. CDR3 in DNA: TGCGCCAGCAGCCAAGGGGTTATGAATGGTCAGCCCCAGCATTTT.

The table lists this clonotype with many counts. The V and J genes are TRBV25-1 and TRBJ2-5; possibly TRBD1 for D (5 bases). The CDR3 runs to 15 residues. Germline V gene data show CDR1 as MGHDK and CDR2 as SYGVNS. V was shortened by 1 base and J by 1 base, with 10 bases between the two germline ends. The CDR3 sequence: CASSEWGRLQETQYF. In DNA, the CDR3 is TGTGCCAGCAGTGAATGGGGCAGGCTCCAAGAGACCCAGTACTTC.

V usage is TRBV7-2 and J usage is TRBJ2-1; tentatively, D is TRBD2 (6 bases). The CDR3 spans 14 residues. V gave up 4 bases and J gave up 3 bases, with 10 bases separating them. In germline, CDR1 is SGHTA, CDR2 FQGNSA. CDR3 nucleotides: TGTGCCAGCAGCTCGGGGACTTTCTACAATGAGCAGTTCTTC. Its protein product is CASSSGTFYNEQFF.

This clonotype showed up just a few times. The chain carries TRBV4-1 and TRBJ2-5, with TRBD2 identical over 9 bases. V trimming: 6 bases; J trimming: 4 bases; junction bases outside the gene matches: 9. Looked up from germline, CDR1 is MGHRA and CDR2 is YSYEKL. The CDR3 extends over 15 amino acids. The CDR3 spells CASSRSGGLGETQYF. CDR3 nucleotides: TGCGCCAGCAGTCGTAGCGGGGGTTTGGGAGAGACCCAGTACTTC.

This clonotype was seen a few times. The chain recombines TRBV12-3 or TRBV12-4 with TRBJ2-7, with D perhaps TRBD1 (6 bases). V was trimmed by 6 bases and J by 3 bases, leaving 12 bases between them. The CDR3 covers 13 residues. The CDR3 sequence: CASRITGLYEQYF. The CDR3 DNA sequence: TGTGCCAGCAGGATTACAGGGCTCTACGAGCAGTACTTC.

In this sample, this clonotype turned up a few times. V usage is TRBV1 and J usage is TRBJ2-7; whether TRBD2, the table's D call, matches the DNA was not checked. TRBV1 is deemed a pseudogene. The CDR3 is 15 amino acids. The CDR3 sequence: CTSSQEVLAAYEQYV. The DNA of the CDR3 is TGCACCAGCAGCCAAGAGGTCCTAGCAGCCTACGAGCAGTACGTC.

This clonotype turned up a few times. This rearrangement joins TRBV9 to TRBJ1-2; no clear D gene. This CDR3 is built from 13 residues. CDR1 and CDR2 from the germline V gene are SGDLS and YYNGEE. The germline V and J ends were trimmed by 3 bases and 4 bases, with 10 bases remaining between them. The CDR3 is CASSDLVGYGYTF. Written as DNA, the CDR3 is TGTGCCAGCAGCGACCTCGTTGGCTATGGCTACACCTTC.

In this sample, this clonotype turned up many times. The chain combines TRBV5-1 with TRBJ1-1; weak D call: TRBD1 (5 bases). The V gene lost 1 base and the J gene lost 0 bases, with 13 bases spanning the gap. Germline CDR1 SGHRS, CDR2 YFSETQ. The CDR3 totals 16 residues. CDR3: CASSLNPTAMNTEAFF. In DNA, the CDR3 is TGCGCCAGCAGCTTGAACCCGACAGCGATGAACACTGAAGCTTTCTTT.

In its sample, this clonotype was seen a few times. This chain connects TRBV7-2 to TRBJ1-1, with 8 bases matching TRBD1. J lost 6 bases, V lost 5 bases, and 5 bases had no gene match. Germline V gives CDR1 SGHTA, CDR2 FQGNSA. The CDR3 has 13 amino acids. As DNA, the CDR3 is TGTGCCAGCAGCCCGCAGGGGGCAGCTGAAGCTTTCTTT. As protein: CASSPQGAAEAFF.

This sequence joins TRBV7-2 and TRBJ1-2, with D tentatively TRBD1 (6 bases). Trimming shortened V by 2 bases and J by 9 bases, and 16 bases separated the two germline ends. This CDR3 comprises 14 residues. Germline loops: CDR1 SGHTA, CDR2 FQGNSA. The CDR3 is CASSLSRGRSRYTF. The CDR3 DNA reads as TGTGCCAGCAGCTTATCTCGGGGGCGGAGTCGCTACACCTTC.

This chain connects TRBV11-3 to TRBJ2-4; TRBD2 is a possible D gene (6 bases). Between the trimmed V and J ends, which lost 5 bases and 7 bases, there was a span of 24 bases. The CDR3 is made up of 17 amino acids. Per the germline V gene, CDR1 is SGHNT and CDR2 is YENEEA. CDR3 loop: CASSPGSGTPRGNIQYF. CDR3 DNA: TGTGCCAGCAGCCCCGGCTCCGGGACTCCGAGGGGTAACATTCAGTACTTC.

This clonotype was found a few times. J is TRBJ2-7 and V is TRBV29-1, with 7 positions matching TRBD1. The CDR3 contains 14 residues. V shed 4 bases and J 4 bases; nucleotides not matched to a gene: 10. In germline, CDR1 is SQVTM, CDR2 ANQGSEA. The CDR3 region has the DNA TGCAGCGTTGTTGAGGCGGACAGGCCTTACGAGCAGTACGTC. It codes for CSVVEADRPYEQYV.

V gene TRBV28 combines with J gene TRBJ2-1, with D possibly matching TRBD1 (6 bases). Germline CDR1 is MDHEN and CDR2 is SYDVKM. Trimming left V 5 bases short and J 1 base short, with 12 bases between. The CDR3 length is 15 residues. The CDR3 protein is CASSRAGDSYNEQFF. The CDR3 bases are TGTGCCAGCAGTCGAGCAGGGGATTCCTACAATGAGCAGTTCTTC.

Written as DNA, the CDR3 is TGTGCCAGCAGCTTAGTGGGGCATGGCTACACCTTC. Translated: CASSLVGHGYTF. J is TRBJ1-2 and V is TRBV7-2, with D possibly TRBD1 on 5 matching bases. The germline CDR1 and CDR2 sequences are SGHTA and FQGNSA. This CDR3 has 12 residues. V was cut by 1 base and J by 6 bases, with 6 bases left in between.

The sample holds a few counts of this clonotype. This chain joins TRBV12-3 or TRBV12-4 and TRBJ1-1; D gene unclear. Trimming stripped 2 bases from V and 0 bases from J, with 10 bases between. The CDR3 is made up of 15 amino acids. The CDR3 protein is CASSLQAPLNTEAFF. The CDR3 DNA reads as TGTGCCAGCAGTTTACAGGCACCTCTGAACACTGAAGCTTTCTTT.

This clonotype came up many times. The V call is TRBV28, the J call TRBJ2-3; D not certain. V was cut by 7 bases and J by 4 bases, with 12 bases left in between. CDR1 and CDR2 from the germline V gene are MDHEN and SYDVKM. The CDR3 is 13 residues long. The CDR3 DNA reads as TGTGCCAGCACCCAGCCTCCCGCAGATACGCAGTATTTT. This translates into CASTQPPADTQYF.

J is TRBJ2-7 and V is TRBV27; D tentatively reads TRBD1 or TRBD2 (5 bases each). V lost 5 bases and J 4 bases, leaving 15 bases between the germline ends. CDR1 MNHEY and CDR2 SMNVEV come from the germline V gene (reference sequence). CDR3 length equals 14 residues. The CDR3 sequence is CASSTPGRLYEQYF. For the CDR3, the DNA is TGTGCCAGCAGTACACCGGGACGGCTATACGAGCAGTACTTC.

This chain uses TRBV10-3 with TRBJ1-5; D not resolved. CDR3 length: 13 residues. Germline V gives CDR1 ENHRY, CDR2 SYGVKD. The V end lost 0 bases, the J end lost 7 bases, and 7 bases lay between the germline ends. The CDR3: CAISESWKQPQHF. The CDR3, as DNA: TGTGCCATCAGTGAGTCCTGGAAGCAGCCCCAGCATTTT.

The V call is TRBV5-1, the J call TRBJ2-5, with a possible D match to TRBD2 (7 bases). V was trimmed by 4 bases and J by 1 base, leaving 17 bases between them. The CDR3 length is 16 residues. CDR1 and CDR2 from the germline V gene are SGHRS and YFSETQ. The CDR3 protein is CASSPQGRVVQETQYF. The CDR3 DNA sequence: TGCGCCAGCAGCCCTCAGGGGAGGGTCGTCCAAGAGACCCAGTACTTC.

In its sample, this clonotype was seen a few times. The chain employs TRBV7-9 and TRBJ2-3; possible D gene TRBD2, 7 bases. V was clipped by 4 bases and J by 0 bases, with 14 bases between them. The CDR3 sequence is 16 residues long. The germline gives CDR1 SEHNR, CDR2 FQNEAQ (reference sequence). CDR3 region: CASSYFGGRSTDTQYF. The CDR3 bases are TGTGCCAGCAGCTATTTCGGGGGGCGCAGCACAGATACGCAGTATTTT.

This clonotype was counted a few times. V gene TRBV7-9 combines with J gene TRBJ2-1, with D perhaps TRBD2 (5 bases). The CDR3 runs to 15 residues. Germline assignment: CDR1 SEHNR and CDR2 FQNEAQ (reference sequence). V was cut by 0 bases and J by 5 bases, with 11 bases left in between. CDR3 region: CASSLARALNNEQFF. CDR3 coding DNA: TGTGCCAGCAGCTTAGCGAGGGCCCTCAACAATGAGCAGTTCTTC.

The V call is TRBV20-1, the J call TRBJ2-7, with 9 bases matching TRBD1. This CDR3 region has 13 residues. V lost 3 bases, J lost 3 bases, and 3 bases stayed unmatched. Germline CDR1 and CDR2: DFQATT and SNEGSKA (reference sequence). This CDR3 is CSARGQGLYEQYF. In nucleotides, the CDR3 is TGCAGTGCTAGGGGACAGGGCCTCTACGAGCAGTACTTC.

In this sample, this clonotype turned up a few times. The chain uses TRBV6-4 and TRBJ1-6; no clear D gene. This CDR3 is 15 amino acids long. The V end lost 7 bases, the J end lost 0 bases, and 10 bases lay between the germline ends. The germline gives CDR1 MRHNA, CDR2 SNTAGT. The CDR3 region is CASNPDHSYNSPLHF. The CDR3 DNA reads TGTGCCAGCAACCCGGATCACTCCTATAATTCACCCCTCCACTTT.

CDR3 loop: CASSLGTHSEKLFF. The CDR3 region has the DNA TGTGCCAGCAGCTTAGGGACACACTCCGAAAAACTGTTTTTT. The V call is TRBV7-2, the J call TRBJ1-4, with D perhaps TRBD1 (5 bases). From germline, CDR1 is SGHTA and CDR2 FQGNSA. Trimming stripped 1 base from V and 8 bases from J, with 11 bases between. The CDR3 is 14 residues long.

This clonotype appeared many times. The V call is TRBV20-1, the J call TRBJ2-3; D might be TRBD1 or TRBD2, each matching 5 bases. Germline CDR1 DFQATT, CDR2 SNEGSKA (reference sequence). CDR3 length: 14 residues. V shed 4 bases and J shed 6 bases, with 17 bases lying between them. The CDR3: CSANIPGLFDTQYF. The CDR3, as DNA: TGCAGTGCTAACATTCCGGGGCTCTTTGATACGCAGTATTTT.

This chain links TRBV7-9 with TRBJ1-6, with no clear D. The CDR3 sequence is 13 residues long. V lost 5 bases to trimming and J lost 7 bases, with 9 bases between them. In germline, CDR1 is SEHNR, CDR2 FQNEAQ (reference sequence). The CDR3: CASSPRRNSPLHF. The CDR3 DNA reads as TGTGCCAGCAGCCCCCGAAGGAATTCACCCCTCCACTTT.